This T cell receptor (beta chain) was found in a study of T cells after yellow fever vaccination. Study overall: SMART-Seq v4 Ultra Low Input handled preparation of low-cell-number fractions. Regarding the study as a whole: At under 98% for CD4 and roughly 87% for CD8, most primary-vaccination clones showed up again after the booster. Though it reached lower strength, the secondary response hit its peak faster, day 5 versus 15. Overall, a small share of clonotypes was seen in both CD4 and CD8 compartments.

A single record per CDR3 protein comes from TCRdb applying MiXCR to the 5' RACE reads. The sample lists fewer than 150,000 distinct CDR3 sequences, 7% to 9% occurring once. The V and J ends lost 6 bases and 9 bases respectively, with 18 bases between them. CDR3 length equals 13 residues. CDR1 is SQVTM, CDR2 ANQGSEA, per germline. This clonotype was seen repeatedly, ten times or more. The antigen is unknown. The sample in question was CD4+ T cells sorted from PBMCs, obtained 5 days after the yellow fever booster vaccination. V usage is TRBV29-1 and J usage is TRBJ2-1; no clear D gene. The receptor was derived from a man aged 25 to 40 who received the YFV17D yellow fever vaccine. CDR3 in amino acids: CSVRSTVLGEQFF. CDR3 DNA: TGCAGCGTCCGCAGTACAGTCTTGGGTGAGCAGTTCTTC.